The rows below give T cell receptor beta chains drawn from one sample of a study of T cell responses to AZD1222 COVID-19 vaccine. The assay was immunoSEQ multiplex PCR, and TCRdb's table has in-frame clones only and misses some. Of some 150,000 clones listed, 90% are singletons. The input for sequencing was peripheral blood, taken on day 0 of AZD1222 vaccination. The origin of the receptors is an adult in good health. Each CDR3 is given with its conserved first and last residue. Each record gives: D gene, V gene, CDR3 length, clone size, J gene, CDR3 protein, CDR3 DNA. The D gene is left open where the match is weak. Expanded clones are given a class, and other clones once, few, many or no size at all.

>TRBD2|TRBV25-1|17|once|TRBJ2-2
CASSVLKREGRTGELFF
TGTGCCAGCAGTGTTCTGAAGCGGGAGGGCCGGACCGGGGAGCTGTTTTTT
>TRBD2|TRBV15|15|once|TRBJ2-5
CATSIPAGEKETQYF
TGTGCCACCAGCATCCCAGCGGGAGAAAAGGAGACCCAGTACTTC
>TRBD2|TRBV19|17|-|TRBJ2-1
CASRHGTSGWPYNEQFF
TGTGCCAGTAGACATGGGACTAGCGGGTGGCCCTACAATGAGCAGTTCTTC
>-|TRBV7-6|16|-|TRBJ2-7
CASSLASGVGDYEQYF
TGTGCCAGCAGCTTAGCGTCGGGCGTTGGGGACTACGAGCAGTACTTC
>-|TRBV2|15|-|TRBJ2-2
CASAKGPHNTGELFF
TGTGCCAGCGCGAAGGGTCCCCATAACACCGGGGAGCTGTTTTTT
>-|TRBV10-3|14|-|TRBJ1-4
CAISEGLFFEKLFF
TGTGCCATCAGTGAAGGGTTGTTTTTTGAAAAACTGTTTTTT
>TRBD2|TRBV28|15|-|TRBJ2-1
CASSPGTSGNNEQFF
TGTGCCAGCAGCCCCGGGACTAGCGGAAACAATGAGCAGTTCTTC
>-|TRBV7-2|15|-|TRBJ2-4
CASSPQFMDKNIQYF
TGTGCCAGCAGCCCCCAGTTCATGGACAAAAACATTCAGTACTTC
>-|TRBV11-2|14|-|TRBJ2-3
CASRGTPSTDTQYF
TGTGCCAGCAGGGGGACGCCTAGCACAGATACGCAGTATTTT
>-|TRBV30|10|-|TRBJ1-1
CAWNREIAFF
TGTGCCTGGAACAGGGAGATAGCTTTCTTT
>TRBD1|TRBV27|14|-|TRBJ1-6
CASNLQGANSPLHF
TGTGCCAGCAACTTACAGGGGGCGAATTCACCCCTCCACTTT
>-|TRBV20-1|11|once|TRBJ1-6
CSASDPGALHF
TGCAGTGCTAGTGACCCGGGGGCTCTTCACTTT
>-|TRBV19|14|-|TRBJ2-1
CASSSGGSYNEQFF
TGTGCCAGTAGTTCAGGAGGTTCCTACAATGAGCAGTTCTTC
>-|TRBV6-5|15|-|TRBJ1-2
CASSGLTRAPYGYTF
TGTGCCAGCAGCGGACTCACCAGGGCACCCTATGGCTACACCTTC
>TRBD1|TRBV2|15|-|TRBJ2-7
CASRGVTGIPYEQYF
TGTGCCAGCAGGGGGGTGACAGGGATCCCCTACGAGCAGTACTTC
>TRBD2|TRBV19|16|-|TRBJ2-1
CASSTMGLAIYNEQFF
TGTGCCAGTAGTACTATGGGACTAGCGATCTACAATGAGCAGTTCTTC
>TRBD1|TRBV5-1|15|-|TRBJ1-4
CASSFTGGRNEKLFF
TGCGCCAGCAGCTTTACAGGGGGGAGAAATGAAAAACTGTTTTTT
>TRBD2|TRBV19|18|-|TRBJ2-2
CASSIRLGLAGGTGELFF
TGTGCCAGTAGTATCCGATTGGGACTAGCGGGAGGTACCGGGGAGCTGTTTTTT
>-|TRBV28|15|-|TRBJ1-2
CASSKTAPVGYGYTF
TGTGCCAGCAGTAAAACGGCGCCCGTAGGCTATGGCTACACCTTC
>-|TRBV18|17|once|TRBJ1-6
CASSPQYGTQNNSPLHF
TGTGCCAGCTCACCACAGTATGGGACCCAAAATAATTCACCCCTCCACTTT
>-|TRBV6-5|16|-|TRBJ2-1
CASSYTSRFPRNEQFF
TGTGCCAGCAGTTACACCTCTAGGTTCCCTAGGAATGAGCAGTTCTTC
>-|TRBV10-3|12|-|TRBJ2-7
CAIRTRDYEQYF
TGTGCCATCAGAACCCGGGACTACGAGCAGTACTTC
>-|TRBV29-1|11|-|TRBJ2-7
CSVSSSYEQYF
TGCAGCGTATCTAGCTCCTACGAGCAGTACTTC
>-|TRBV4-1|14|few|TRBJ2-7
CASSQVGGSYEQYF
TGCGCCAGCAGCCAAGTCGGCGGTTCCTACGAGCAGTACTTC
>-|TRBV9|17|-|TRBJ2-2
CASSVFSSGLVTGELFF
TGTGCCAGCAGCGTTTTTTCATCGGGACTGGTCACCGGGGAGCTGTTTTTT
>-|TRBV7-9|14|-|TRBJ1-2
CASSPSGANYGYTF
TGTGCCAGCAGCCCTTCGGGGGCTAACTATGGCTACACCTTC
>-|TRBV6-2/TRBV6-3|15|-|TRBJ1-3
CASSYWANSGNTIYF
TGTGCCAGCAGTTATTGGGCGAACTCTGGAAACACCATATATTTT
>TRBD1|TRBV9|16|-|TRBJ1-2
CASSVARTGFVNGYTF
TGTGCCAGCAGCGTAGCTCGGACAGGGTTTGTTAATGGCTACACCTTC
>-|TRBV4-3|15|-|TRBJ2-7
CASSQDFGINYEQYF
TGCGCCAGCAGCCAAGATTTCGGGATAAACTACGAGCAGTACTTC
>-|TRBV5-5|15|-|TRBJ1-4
CASSLVSGINEKLFF
TGTGCCAGCAGCTTGGTGTCTGGGATTAATGAAAAACTGTTTTTT
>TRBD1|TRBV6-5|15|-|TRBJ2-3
CASRPGQGAGYTQYF
TGTGCCAGCAGGCCGGGACAGGGGGCCGGGTATACGCAGTATTTT
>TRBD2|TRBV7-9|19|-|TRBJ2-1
CASRRRDTLPEGLGGEQFF
TGTGCCAGCAGACGACGGGACACTCTCCCGGAGGGACTAGGAGGTGAGCAGTTCTTC
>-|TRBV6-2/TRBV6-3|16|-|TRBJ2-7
CASTPLGSTPHGEQYF
TGTGCCAGCACCCCCCTGGGGAGTACCCCTCATGGGGAGCAGTACTTC
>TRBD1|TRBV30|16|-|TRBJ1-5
CAWRDRASKVHQPQHF
TGTGCCTGGAGGGACAGGGCGTCCAAGGTTCATCAGCCCCAGCATTTT
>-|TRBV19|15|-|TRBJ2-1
CASSTRGAGYNEQFF
TGTGCCAGTAGTACCCGGGGAGCCGGTTACAATGAGCAGTTCTTC
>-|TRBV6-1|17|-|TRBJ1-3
CASSDFFVKGTGNTIYF
TGTGCCAGCAGTGATTTCTTTGTCAAGGGTACTGGAAACACCATATATTTT
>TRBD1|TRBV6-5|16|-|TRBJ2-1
CASSYSVQGALDEQFF
TGTGCCAGCAGTTACTCTGTACAGGGGGCGCTGGATGAGCAGTTCTTC
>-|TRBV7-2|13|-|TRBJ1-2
CASGPRGNYGYTF
TGTGCCAGCGGGCCCAGAGGAAACTATGGCTACACCTTC
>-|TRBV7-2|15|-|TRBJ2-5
CASSLGLPSQETQYF
TGTGCCAGCAGCTTAGGGCTGCCCAGCCAAGAGACCCAGTACTTC
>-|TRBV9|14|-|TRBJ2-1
CASSVQTGSNEQFF
TGTGCCAGCAGCGTCCAAACTGGGTCCAATGAGCAGTTCTTC
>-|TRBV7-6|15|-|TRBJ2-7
CASSLQGGNFYEQYF
TGTGCCAGCAGCTTACAGGGGGGTAACTTCTACGAGCAGTACTTC
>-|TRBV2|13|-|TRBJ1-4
CASRAGTNEKLFF
TGTGCCAGCAGGGCAGGGACTAATGAAAAACTGTTTTTT
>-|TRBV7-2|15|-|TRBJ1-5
CASSLGQVLNQPQHF
TGTGCCAGCAGCTTAGGCCAGGTCCTCAATCAGCCCCAGCATTTT
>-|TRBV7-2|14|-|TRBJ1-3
CASSFINSGNTIYF
TGTGCCAGCAGCTTTATCAACTCTGGAAACACCATATATTTT
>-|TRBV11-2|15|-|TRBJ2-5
CASSLVTRDQETQYF
TGTGCCAGCAGCTTAGTTACCAGGGATCAGGAGACCCAGTACTTC